The sequence of this T cell receptor (beta chain) was determined in a study of T cells in Graves' hyperthyroidism and ophthalmopathy. PBMCs were sourced from more than 9 ml fresh peripheral blood. As concerns this clonotype: Its antigen is still unknown.

Germline V gives CDR1 MNHNS, CDR2 SASEGT. V was shortened by 4 bases and J by 2 bases, with 8 bases between the two germline ends. CDR3 length: 13 amino acids. Amplification yielded TCR beta CDR3 regions, with RNA transcripts as the source. A set of HTBI primers served as the primers for a first-round RT-PCR of the TCR CDR3. TCRdb processed the multiplex PCR reads anew with MiXCR; each CDR3 protein has one entry. The sample comprises about 560,000 distinct CDR3 sequences, roughly 17% of which are singletons, and about 17% rests with the top ten. General study findings and limits: From stable hyperthyroidism, ophthalmopathy was set apart by a 13 V-J model.

The gene calls are TRBV6-1 and TRBJ2-5; D may match TRBD1 or TRBD2 (5 bases each). This receptor was identified in a woman aged 18 to 35 with Graves' hyperthyroidism. Sequencing used blood. The CDR3 is CASSVGEQETQYF. CDR3 DNA sequence: TGTGCCAGCAGTGTGGGGGAACAAGAGACCCAGTACTTC.